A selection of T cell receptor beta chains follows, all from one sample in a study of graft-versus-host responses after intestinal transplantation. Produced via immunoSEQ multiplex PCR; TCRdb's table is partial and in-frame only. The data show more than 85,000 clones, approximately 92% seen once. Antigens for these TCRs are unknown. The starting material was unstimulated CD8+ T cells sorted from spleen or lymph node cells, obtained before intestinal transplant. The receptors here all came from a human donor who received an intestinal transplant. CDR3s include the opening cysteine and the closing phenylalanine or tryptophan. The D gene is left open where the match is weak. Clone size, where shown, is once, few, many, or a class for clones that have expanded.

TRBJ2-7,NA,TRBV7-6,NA,TGTGCCAGCAGCTTAGGCCGGCAGTCGGGCGAGCAGTACTTC,CASSLGRQSGEQYF
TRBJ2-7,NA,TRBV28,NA,TGTGCCAGCAGTTTATCTCTCTACGAGCAGTACTTC,CASSLSLYEQYF
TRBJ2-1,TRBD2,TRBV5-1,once,TGCGCCAGCAGCTCACTAGCGGGAGATATAAATGAGCAGTTCTTC,CASSSLAGDINEQFF
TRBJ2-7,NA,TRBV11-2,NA,TGTGCCAGCAGCTTGTCGCTAGCGACAAAAACAGGGCAGTACTTC,CASSLSLATKTGQYF
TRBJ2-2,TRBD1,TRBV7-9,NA,TGTGCCAGCCAGGGACAGGGGGCCGGGGAGCTGTTTTTT,CASQGQGAGELFF
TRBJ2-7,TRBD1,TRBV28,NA,TGTGCCAGCAGTACCTACAGGGGAACCTACGAGCAGTACTTC,CASSTYRGTYEQYF
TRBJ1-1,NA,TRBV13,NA,TGTGCCAGCCAACTTGGGGATACAGGAGGAGCTTTCTTT,CASQLGDTGGAFF
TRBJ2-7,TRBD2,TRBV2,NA,TGTGCCAGCAGCCCAGCGGGGGCCACTTCCTACGAGCAGTACTTC,CASSPAGATSYEQYF
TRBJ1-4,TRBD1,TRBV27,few,TGTGCCAGCAGTCCCCCCGGACAGGGGGCTAAAAAACTGTTTTTT,CASSPPGQGAKKLFF
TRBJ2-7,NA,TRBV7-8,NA,TGTGCCGGAGGGGGGGAGGCCGCCTACGAGCAGTACTTC,CAGGGEAAYEQYF
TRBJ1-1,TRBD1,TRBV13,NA,TGTGCCAGCAGCCAGGGGGCTGAAGCTTTCTTT,CASSQGAEAFF
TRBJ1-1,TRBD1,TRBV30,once,TGTGCCTATTCAGGGGGGAACACTGAAGCTTTCTTT,CAYSGGNTEAFF
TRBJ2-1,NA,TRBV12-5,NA,TGTGCTAGTGGTTCCTATACAACTCACAATGAGCAGTTCTTC,CASGSYTTHNEQFF
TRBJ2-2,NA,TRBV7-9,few,TGTGCCAGCAGCTTAGGGCCCGGGGAGCTGTTTTTT,CASSLGPGELFF
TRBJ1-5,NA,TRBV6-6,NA,TGTGCCAGCACCTTAGGTAAGGAGTCCCAGCATTTT,CASTLGKESQHF
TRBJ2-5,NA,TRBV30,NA,TGTGCCTGGAGTGGACACAAAGAGACCCAGTACTTC,CAWSGHKETQYF
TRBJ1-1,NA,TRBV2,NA,TGTGCCAGTCATCAGGGTCGCTATGAAGCTTTCTTT,CASHQGRYEAFF
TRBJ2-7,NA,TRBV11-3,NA,TGTGCCAGCAGCGAAGTAGAGGGGGGCGAGCAGTACTTC,CASSEVEGGEQYF
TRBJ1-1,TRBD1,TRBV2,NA,TGTGCCACTAAAGGGGGAGACAGGGTTGAGAACACTGAAGCTTTCTTT,CATKGGDRVENTEAFF
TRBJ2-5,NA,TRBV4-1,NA,TGCGCCAGCAGCCAGGGGACGGGTGGGGAGACCCAGTACTTC,CASSQGTGGETQYF
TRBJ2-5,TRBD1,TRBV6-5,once,TGTGCCAGCAGTTTAAAGGACAGGGTGGGAGAGACCCAGTACTTC,CASSLKDRVGETQYF
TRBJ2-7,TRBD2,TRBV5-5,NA,TGTGCCAGCAGCTTCTTCAGCGGGAGTACCTACGAGCAGTACTTC,CASSFFSGSTYEQYF
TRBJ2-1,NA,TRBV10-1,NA,TGCGCCAGCAGTTTAGTGAGCGGGTCTTGGAATGAGCAGTTCTTC,CASSLVSGSWNEQFF
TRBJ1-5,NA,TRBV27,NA,TGTGCCAGCAGTTTAGGGTATAGCAATCAGCCCCAGCATTTT,CASSLGYSNQPQHF
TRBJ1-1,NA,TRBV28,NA,TGTGCCAGCAGTTACAGGGAGAACACTGAAGCTTTCTTT,CASSYRENTEAFF
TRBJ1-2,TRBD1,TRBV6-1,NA,TGTGCCAGCAGCGGACCGGGACAGGATGGCTACACCTTC,CASSGPGQDGYTF
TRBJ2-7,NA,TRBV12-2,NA,TGTGCAAGTCGCTTAGCGTGGCAGCGGAACTACGAGCAGTACTTC,CASRLAWQRNYEQYF
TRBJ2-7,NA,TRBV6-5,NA,TGTGCCAGCAGTTACGGGGGAGGGGGAACCTACGAGCAGTACTTC,CASSYGGGGTYEQYF
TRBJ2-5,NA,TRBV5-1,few,TGCGCCAGCAGCTTGGCCCCTTCCGAGTACTTC,CASSLAPSEYF
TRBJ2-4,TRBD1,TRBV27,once,TGTGCCAGCAGTTTATCGCCGGGACAGACAAACATTCAGTACTTC,CASSLSPGQTNIQYF
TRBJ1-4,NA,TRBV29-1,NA,TGCAGCGTTGAAGTCTGGGTCGGAGAAAAACTGTTTTTT,CSVEVWVGEKLFF
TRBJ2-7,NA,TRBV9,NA,TGTGCCAGCAGCGTAGGGACGGGGGTGAACCACGAGCAGTACTTC,CASSVGTGVNHEQYF
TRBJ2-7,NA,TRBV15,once,TGTGCCACCAGCAGAGATCTGGATCGTCTCGAGCAGTACTTC,CATSRDLDRLEQYF
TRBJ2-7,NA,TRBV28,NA,TGTGCCAGCAGTCCCAGAGCCGGGACTTCCTCCTACGAGCAGTACTTC,CASSPRAGTSSYEQYF
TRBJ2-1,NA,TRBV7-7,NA,TGTGCTAGCAGCTTAGGTCGGTCCGGGGGCAGTCCCAATGAGCAGTTCTTC,CASSLGRSGGSPNEQFF
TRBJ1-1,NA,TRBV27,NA,TGTGCCAGCAGTTTATCGACCGACAGGATGAACACTGAAGCTTTCTTT,CASSLSTDRMNTEAFF
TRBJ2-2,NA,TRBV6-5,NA,TGTGCCAGCAGTTACTTCACGGCGGAAGGCGGGGAGCTGTTTTTT,CASSYFTAEGGELFF
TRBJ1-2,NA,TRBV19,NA,TGTGCCAGTACCCCCCGGGGAGGGAGCTATGGCTACACCTTC,CASTPRGGSYGYTF
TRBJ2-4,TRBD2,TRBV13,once,TGTGCCAGCAGCTTAGGTTTGCGGGAGGGCCCGCAAGTCATTCAGTACTTC,CASSLGLREGPQVIQYF
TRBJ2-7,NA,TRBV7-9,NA,TGTGCCAGCAGCTCCGACAGAACCTACGAGCAGTACTTC,CASSSDRTYEQYF